This T cell receptor beta chain is drawn from a study of shared clonotypes between healthy human individuals. The V gene lost 5 bases and the J gene lost 8 bases, with 15 bases spanning the gap. Per the germline V gene, CDR1 is LNHNV and CDR2 is YYDKDF (reference sequence). The CDR3 totals 14 residues. Libraries were prepared by immunoSEQ multiplex PCR; TCRdb keeps only in-frame clonotypes and omits some of them. The sample includes 2.3 million or so clones, more than 85% of them seen just once. Material: naive CD4+ T cells from PBMCs. The subset was: CD45RA+ positively selected. The J gene is TRBJ1-4, the V gene TRBV15; the D is unclear. The TCR originated in a man younger than 35 in good health. Some clones in this sample may be carry-over from other donors' samples. CDR3 sequence reads: CATSPKGTSEKLFF. The CDR3 nucleotides read TGTGCCACCAGCCCCAAAGGTACTTCGGAAAAACTGTTTTTT.